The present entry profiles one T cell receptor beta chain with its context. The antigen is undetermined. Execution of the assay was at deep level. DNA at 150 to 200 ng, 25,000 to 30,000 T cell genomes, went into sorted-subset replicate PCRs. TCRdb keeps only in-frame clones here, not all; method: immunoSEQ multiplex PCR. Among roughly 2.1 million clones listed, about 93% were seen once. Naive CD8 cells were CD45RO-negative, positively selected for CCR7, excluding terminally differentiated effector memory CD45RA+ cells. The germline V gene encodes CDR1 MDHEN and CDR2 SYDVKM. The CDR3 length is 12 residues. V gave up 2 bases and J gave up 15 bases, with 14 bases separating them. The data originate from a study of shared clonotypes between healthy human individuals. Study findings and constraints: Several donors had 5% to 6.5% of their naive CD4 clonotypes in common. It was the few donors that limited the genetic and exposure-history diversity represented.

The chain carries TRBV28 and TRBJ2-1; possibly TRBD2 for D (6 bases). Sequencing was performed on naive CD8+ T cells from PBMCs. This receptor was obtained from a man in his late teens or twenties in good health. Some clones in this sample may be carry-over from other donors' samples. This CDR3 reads CASSLLETSWFF. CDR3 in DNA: TGTGCCAGCAGTTTACTTGAGACTAGTTGGTTCTTC.